This T cell receptor beta chain was identified in a study of monozygotic twins with inflammatory bowel disease. On this clonotype itself: Its antigen is not identified.

Study results and limitations: Varied immunosuppressive treatments among patients may have increased repertoire variability.

Via template switching, UMIs carrying a 6-nucleotide sample barcode were introduced. The authors ran two nested PCRs of about 15 and 9 cycles on TCRalpha and TCRbeta cDNA. TCRdb re-called the 5' RACE reads and gives one entry per CDR3 protein, without DNA. This sample's table has over 150,000 distinct CDR3 sequences. Source material: blood. The clonotype was recovered from a human donor with ulcerative colitis or Crohn's disease, or a healthy co-twin of an affected twin (not recorded which).

CDR3 amino acids: CASSLALLARNEQFF. The chain uses TRBV7-2 and TRBJ2-1; TCRdb's D call of TRBD2 is untestable without DNA. Germline V lookup: CDR1 SGHTA, CDR2 FQGNSA. The CDR3 runs to 15 residues. The full variable domain, completed using reference TRBV7-2 and TRBJ2-1, is GAGVSQSPSNKVTEKGKDVELRCDPISGHTALYWYRQSLGQGLEFLIYFQGNSAPDKSGLPSDRFSAERTGGSVSTLTIQRTQQEDSAVYLCASSLALLARNEQFFGPGTRLTVL.